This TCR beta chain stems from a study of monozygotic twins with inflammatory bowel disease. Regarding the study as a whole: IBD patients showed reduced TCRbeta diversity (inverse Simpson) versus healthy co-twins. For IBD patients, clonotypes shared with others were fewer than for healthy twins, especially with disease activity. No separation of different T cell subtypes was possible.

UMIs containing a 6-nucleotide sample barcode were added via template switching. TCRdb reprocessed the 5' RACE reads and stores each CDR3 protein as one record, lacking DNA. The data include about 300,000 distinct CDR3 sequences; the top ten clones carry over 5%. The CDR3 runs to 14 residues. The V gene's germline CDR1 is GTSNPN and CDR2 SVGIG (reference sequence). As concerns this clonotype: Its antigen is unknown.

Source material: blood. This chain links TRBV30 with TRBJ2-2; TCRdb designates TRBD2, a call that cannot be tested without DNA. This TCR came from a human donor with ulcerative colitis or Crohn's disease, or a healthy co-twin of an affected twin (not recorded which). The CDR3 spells CAWRLSGGTGELFF.